A single sample is the source of the 26 T cell receptor beta chains below, sequenced in a study of regulatory T cells in long-lasting Graves disease. In building TCR beta libraries, iRepertoire HTBI primers were used together with Arm-PCR of CDR3 regions. MiXCR was run by TCRdb on the multiplex PCR reads, yielding one entry per CDR3 protein. There are hundreds of thousands of distinct CDR3 sequences in the sample; roughly 15% occur only once, and around 19% lies in the top ten. Time point in this sample: newly diagnosed GD, antithyroid drugs for less than 3 months. The authors made the TCR library using RNA they extracted from PBMCs. These data also featured in a second study, about T cells in Graves' hyperthyroidism and ophthalmopathy.

The specimen comprised peripheral blood mononuclear cells (PBMCs), sampled at new diagnosis, from a patient treated with antithyroid drugs. The origin of the receptors is a woman aged 30 to 39 with Graves disease.

This clonotype was counted at least ten times. The genes are TRBV2 and TRBJ1-5; no firm D call. Germline V gene lookup returns CDR1 SNHLY and CDR2 FYNNEI. V shed 4 bases and J shed 7 bases, with 11 bases lying between them. This CDR3 has 13 amino acids. CDR3 sequence: CASSVGGIQPQHF. The DNA for the CDR3 is TGTGCCAGCAGTGTCGGAGGGATACAGCCCCAGCATTTT.

This clonotype was picked up many times. J is TRBJ2-5 and V is TRBV29-1, with 7 bases matching TRBD1. CDR3 length equals 12 residues. The ends lost 6 bases at V and 7 bases at J; junction bases unmatched: 8. Germline values: CDR1 SQVTM, CDR2 ANQGSEA. The CDR3 region is CSVPGQVGTQYF. Written as DNA, the CDR3 is TGCAGCGTCCCTGGACAGGTTGGGACCCAGTACTTC. The variable domain in full, with the rest retrieved from reference TRBV29-1 and TRBJ2-5, is SAVISQKPSRDICQRGTSLTIQCQVDSQVTMMFWYRQQPGQSLTLIATANQGSEATYESGFVIDKFPISRPNLTFSTLTVSNMSPEDSSIYLCSVPGQVGTQYFGPGTRLLVL.

The table lists this clonotype with many counts. V usage is TRBV27 and J usage is TRBJ2-7, with 8 nucleotides matching TRBD1. CDR1 MNHEY and CDR2 SMNVEV come from the germline V gene (reference sequence). The ends lost 6 bases at V and 5 bases at J; junction bases unmatched: 15. CDR3 length: 16 amino acids. CDR3 sequence reads: CASRTSSRTGRHEQYF. CDR3 bases: TGTGCCAGCAGAACATCTTCAAGGACAGGGCGGCACGAGCAGTACTTC.

V is TRBV28 and J is TRBJ1-2; no clear D. The CDR3 runs 12 residues. The germline V gene encodes CDR1 MDHEN and CDR2 SYDVKM. The germline V and J ends were trimmed by 5 bases and 7 bases, with 11 bases remaining between them. The chain's CDR3 is CASSPPLRGYTF. The CDR3 coding sequence is TGTGCCAGCAGTCCCCCACTACGTGGCTACACCTTC.

This clonotype was picked up a small number of times. The chain employs TRBV5-1 and TRBJ2-7; weak D call: TRBD2 (5 bases). V was cut by 4 bases and J by 2 bases, with 13 bases left in between. Looked up from germline, CDR1 is SGHRS and CDR2 is YFSETQ. The CDR3 contains 14 residues. In nucleotides, the CDR3 is TGCGCCAGCAGCGCCGCTAGCACCGCCTACGAGCAGTACTTC. Amino acids: CASSAASTAYEQYF.

The table lists this clonotype with many counts. V gene TRBV10-3 combines with J gene TRBJ1-2; D uncertain. The CDR3 sequence is 13 residues long. The V end lost 3 bases, the J end lost 7 bases, and 12 bases lay between the germline ends. Germline CDR1 is ENHRY and CDR2 is SYGVKD. Here the CDR3 DNA reads TGTGCCATCAGTGAAGAGGAAGGAAGTGGCTACACCTTC. Translation: CAISEEEGSGYTF.

The V call is TRBV27, the J call TRBJ2-7, with a tentative D call TRBD1 (5 bases). Trimming took off 5 bases at V and 6 bases at J, with 20 bases between the two ends. This CDR3 contains 15 residues. Germline V gene sequence: CDR1 MNHEY, CDR2 SMNVEV (reference sequence). The DNA of the CDR3 is TGTGCCAGCAGTCCGGACATCCCTCTACCTGGCGAGCAGTACTTC. Residues: CASSPDIPLPGEQYF.

In its sample, this clonotype was seen a few times. The chain couples TRBV7-2 to TRBJ2-2, with no clear D. V was clipped by 4 bases and J by 0 bases, with 9 bases between them. Germline V CDR1 and CDR2: SGHTA, FQGNSA. The CDR3 contains 15 residues. The CDR3 region has the DNA TGTGCCAGCAGCTCCGAGTCCACGAACACCGGGGAGCTGTTTTTT. This sequence encodes CASSSESTNTGELFF. The full variable domain, completed using reference TRBV7-2 and TRBJ2-2, is GAGVSQSPSNKVTEKGKDVELRCDPISGHTALYWYRQSLGQGLEFLIYFQGNSAPDKSGLPSDRFSAERTGGSVSTLTIQRTQQEDSAVYLCASSSESTNTGELFFGEGSRLTVL.

This clonotype was counted ten times or more. The chain links TRBV20-1 to TRBJ2-1; unclear D gene. The CDR3 loop spans 14 amino acids. V gave up 3 bases and J gave up 0 bases, with 9 bases separating them. Germline V gene sequence: CDR1 DFQATT, CDR2 SNEGSKA (reference sequence). The CDR3 sequence: CSASFPPSYNEQFF. The DNA for the CDR3 is TGCAGTGCTAGTTTTCCACCCTCCTACAATGAGCAGTTCTTC.

This clonotype was seen many times. The J gene is TRBJ2-6, the V gene TRBV4-2; 8 bases are shared with TRBD2. Trimming took 3 bases from V and 4 from J; bases not matched to a gene: 11. CDR1 and CDR2 from the germline V gene are LGHNA and YNFKEQ. The CDR3 extends over 18 amino acids. The CDR3 sequence is CASSHVASGSSGANVLTF. DNA for the CDR3: TGTGCCAGCAGCCACGTTGCTAGCGGGTCTTCCGGGGCCAACGTCCTGACTTTC.

The sample holds many counts of this clonotype. The junction shows a germline mismatch at one end, possibly a read error. The genes are TRBV12-3 or TRBV12-4 and TRBJ2-3; D unresolved. The CDR3 consists of 17 residues. In nucleotides, the CDR3 is TGTGCCAGCAGGTTAGAGTTCCTCTCCCTTGGCACAGATACGCAGTATTTT. This sequence encodes CASRLEFLSLGTDTQYF.

This clonotype was recorded many times. The chain recombines TRBV29-1 with TRBJ1-1; D call uncertain. This CDR3 region has 11 residues. V shed 7 bases and J shed 6 bases, with 12 bases lying between them. Germline CDR1 is SQVTM and CDR2 is ANQGSEA. CDR3 amino acids: CSGRTGAEAFF. DNA of the CDR3: TGCAGCGGGCGGACCGGAGCTGAAGCTTTCTTT.

The V and J genes are TRBV6-1 and TRBJ2-7; D is uncertain. The CDR3 length is 14 residues. V lost 1 base to trimming and J lost 5 bases, with 12 bases between them. Looked up from germline, CDR1 is MNHNS and CDR2 is SASEGT. CDR3 coding DNA: TGTGCCAGCAGTGAAGGAGGTCGGAAGGACGAGCAGTACTTC. This translates into CASSEGGRKDEQYF.

This clonotype was picked up a small number of times. V and J are TRBV19 and TRBJ2-7; D remains ambiguous. The CDR3 sequence is 15 residues long. The germline V and J ends were trimmed by 5 bases and 0 bases, with 14 bases remaining between them. Germline V gene lookup returns CDR1 LNHDA and CDR2 SQIVND (reference sequence). The CDR3 here is CASSPLPSTSYEQYF. Written as DNA, the CDR3 is TGTGCCAGTAGTCCCCTTCCGAGCACCTCCTACGAGCAGTACTTC.

In DNA form, the CDR3 reads TGTGCCAGCAGGCTAGACAGGGTCTATAATTCACCCCTCCACTTT. Translated: CASRLDRVYNSPLHF. V and J are TRBV28 and TRBJ1-6; 7 bases map to TRBD1. The CDR3 is 15 amino acids. Germline CDR1 MDHEN, CDR2 SYDVKM. V lost 6 bases, J lost 3 bases, and 5 bases stayed unmatched.

V and J are TRBV3-1 and TRBJ1-1; D uncertain. From germline, CDR1 is LGHDT and CDR2 YNNKEL (reference sequence). Trimming took 1 base from V and 2 from J, leaving 11 bases between them. The CDR3 has 15 residues. The CDR3 loop reads CASSQVSGRNTEAFF. The CDR3 coding sequence is TGTGCCAGCAGCCAAGTATCCGGGCGTAACACTGAAGCTTTCTTT.

This clonotype was seen ten or more times. V usage is TRBV28 and J usage is TRBJ2-7; D perhaps matches TRBD2 (7 bases). This CDR3 spans 14 amino acids. V was pared by 1 base and J by 6 bases, with 13 bases between. Per germline, CDR1 MDHEN and CDR2 SYDVKM. CDR3 sequence (DNA): TGTGCCAGCAGTTTATTTGGGGGGGGCGGCGAGCAGTACTTC. Its protein product is CASSLFGGGGEQYF.

This clonotype came up many times. The chain joins TRBV28 to TRBJ2-1, with D unresolved. Deletions cut 5 bases from V and 9 bases from J, with 8 bases between. The CDR3 covers 11 residues. CDR1 is MDHEN, CDR2 SYDVKM, per germline. The CDR3, as DNA: TGTGCCAGCAGTGGCCGAGCTGAGCAGTTCTTC. The encoded protein is CASSGRAEQFF. The full variable domain, with the rest looked up from reference TRBV28 and TRBJ2-1, is DVKVTQSSRYLVKRTGEKVFLECVQDMDHENMFWYRQDPGLGLRLIYFSYDVKMKEKGDIPEGYSVSREKKERFSLILESASTNQTSMYLCASSGRAEQFFGPGTRLTVL.

The chain joins TRBV13 to TRBJ1-2, with TRBD1 matching over 7 bases. CDR1 and CDR2 (germline): PRHDT, FYEKMQ (reference sequence). This CDR3 contains 15 residues. Germline trimming cut 5 bases from V and 5 bases from J; bases unmatched to any gene: 11. CDR3 in DNA: TGTGCCAGCAGCGCCCGACAGGGTATAAATTATGGCTACACCTTC. Residues: CASSARQGINYGYTF.

The chain carries TRBV5-1 and TRBJ2-4, with a tentative D call TRBD1 (6 bases). There are 17 residues in the CDR3. The germline V gene encodes CDR1 SGHRS and CDR2 YFSETQ. The V gene lost 0 bases and the J gene lost 0 bases, with 13 bases spanning the gap. The CDR3, as DNA: TGCGCCAGCAGCTTGGACCTTGGACAGATAGCCAAAAACATTCAGTACTTC. Translating it yields CASSLDLGQIAKNIQYF.

A few counts support this clonotype. This chain connects TRBV20-1 to TRBJ2-1; possibly TRBD1 for D (6 bases). V lost 6 bases, J lost 8 bases, and 14 bases lay in between. The CDR3 runs to 12 residues. The V gene's germline CDR1 is DFQATT and CDR2 SNEGSKA (reference sequence). In DNA, the CDR3 is TGCAGTGCCCCCCTACAGGGTGATGAGCAGTTCTTC. Protein sequence: CSAPLQGDEQFF.

The V gene is TRBV12-3 or TRBV12-4, the J gene TRBJ1-2; 8 nucleotides align to TRBD1. The CDR3 spans 15 residues. Unmatched junction bases numbered 11, after V lost 5 bases and J lost 6 bases. The CDR3 coding sequence is TGTGCCAGCAGTAGACCCTTAGGACAGGGACATGGCTACACCTTC. Translation: CASSRPLGQGHGYTF.

Many counts were recorded for this clonotype. The chain is built from TRBV6-1 and TRBJ1-2; 8 nucleotides align to TRBD1. There are 13 residues in the CDR3. V gave up 6 bases and J gave up 6 bases; unmatched junction bases: 6. Looked up from germline, CDR1 is MNHNS and CDR2 is SASEGT. CDR3 amino acids: CASRIARGHGYTF. The CDR3 DNA sequence: TGTGCCAGCAGGATTGCCAGGGGGCATGGCTACACCTTC.

The table lists this clonotype with a few counts. The rearrangement uses TRBV20-1 and TRBJ2-7, with a weak D call TRBD1 (5 bases). This CDR3 spans 14 amino acids. Trimming shortened V by 1 base and J by 1 base, and 11 bases separated the two germline ends. Germline V lookup: CDR1 DFQATT, CDR2 SNEGSKA (reference sequence). In DNA form, the CDR3 reads TGCAGTGCTAGAGCTGAGACAGCATCCTACGAGCAGTACTTC. Its translation is CSARAETASYEQYF.

At least ten counts were recorded for this clonotype. The CDR3 DNA sequence: TGTGCCAGCAGCCCAGGAGCGGGAGAAGATACGCAGTATTTT. As protein: CASSPGAGEDTQYF. This chain joins TRBV7-2 and TRBJ2-3; 8 bases map to TRBD2. Per the germline V gene, CDR1 is SGHTA and CDR2 is FQGNSA. There are 14 residues in the CDR3. V shed 5 bases and J 5 bases; nucleotides not matched to a gene: 6.

V and J are TRBV6-2 or TRBV6-3 and TRBJ1-5, with D unresolved. The CDR3 totals 13 residues. CDR1 and CDR2 (germline): MNHEY, SVGEGT. Trimming removed 7 bases from V and 8 bases from J, with 15 bases in between. This CDR3 reads CASKGPLREPQHF. The CDR3 nucleotides are TGTGCCAGCAAAGGCCCCCTACGCGAGCCCCAGCATTTT.